The entry below gives a single TCR beta chain sequence along with its context. Its antigen remains unknown. CDR3 sequences, V/J genes, frequencies and template counts came from survey-depth TCRbeta sequencing. Using immunoSEQ multiplex PCR, the repertoire was profiled, and TCRdb retains in-frame clones only, with some absent. Of about 43,000 clones listed, roughly 92% are singletons. This sample stems from a study of tissue T cells after allogeneic stem cell transplantation. At the level of the study: Graft-versus-host disease patients received grafts, four unmodified and three CD34-selected to deplete T cells. Regarding the study as a whole: In patients and mice, blood and spleen missed much of tissue repertoire.

V was cut by 3 bases and J by 3 bases, with 6 bases left in between. The germline V gene has CDR1 SGHTA and CDR2 FQGNSA. This CDR3 contains 12 residues. This specimen was blood, taken before transplantation. The source of this sequence is a woman aged 40-75 years who later had graft-versus-host disease after an allogeneic stem cell transplant. The chain links TRBV7-2 to TRBJ2-7; D gene unclear. CDR3 region: CASSFYGYEQYF. Here the CDR3 DNA reads TGTGCCAGCAGCTTCTACGGCTACGAGCAGTACTTC.